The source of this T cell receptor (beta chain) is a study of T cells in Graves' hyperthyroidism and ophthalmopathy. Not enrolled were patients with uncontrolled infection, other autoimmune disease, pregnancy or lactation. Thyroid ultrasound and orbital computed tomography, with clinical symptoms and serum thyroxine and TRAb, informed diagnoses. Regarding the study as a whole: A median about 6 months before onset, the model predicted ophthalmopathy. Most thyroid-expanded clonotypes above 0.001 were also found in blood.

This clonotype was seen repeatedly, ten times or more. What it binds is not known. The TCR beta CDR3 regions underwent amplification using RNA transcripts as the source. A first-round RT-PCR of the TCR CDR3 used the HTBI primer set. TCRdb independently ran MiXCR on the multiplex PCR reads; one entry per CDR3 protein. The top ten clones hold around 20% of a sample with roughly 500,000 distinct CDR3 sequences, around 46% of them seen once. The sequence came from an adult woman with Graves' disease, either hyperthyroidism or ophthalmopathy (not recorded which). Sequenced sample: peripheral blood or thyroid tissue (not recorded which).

The CDR3 here is CSARPGLAAYEQYF. DNA of the CDR3: TGCAGTGCTAGGCCGGGACTAGCGGCCTACGAGCAGTACTTC. The V and J genes are TRBV20-1 and TRBJ2-7, with TRBD2 identical over 11 bases. Germline lookup yields CDR1 DFQATT and CDR2 SNEGSKA (reference sequence). V lost 3 bases and J lost 2; bases outside the gene matches: 3. The CDR3 contains 14 residues.